These 8 T cell receptor beta chains came from one sample sequenced in a study of T cell responses to AZD1222 COVID-19 vaccine. This table comes from immunoSEQ multiplex PCR, and its TCRdb copy is limited to in-frame clones, with some not included. The data hold about 140,000 clones, with approximately 92% observed a single time. The sample here was peripheral blood, taken on day 0 of AZD1222 vaccination. These receptors all come from an adult in good health.

V usage is TRBV7-9 and J usage is TRBJ2-3, with TRBD2 identical over 9 bases. Germline V gene sequence: CDR1 SEHNR, CDR2 FQNEAQ (reference sequence). CDR3 length: 15 amino acids. V dropped 5 bases and J dropped 1; count of bases not matched to a gene: 4. The CDR3 protein is CASSRTSAGTDTQYF. CDR3 DNA: TGTGCCAGCAGCCGGACTAGCGCGGGCACAGATACGCAGTATTTT.

The genes are TRBV4-3 and TRBJ1-5, with 7 bases lining up with TRBD1. The V gene end was trimmed by 1 base and the J gene end by 6 bases; junction bases not matched to a gene: 12. Per the germline V gene, CDR1 is LGHNA and CDR2 is YSLEER. The CDR3 is made up of 17 amino acids. The CDR3 here is CASSQAGRRGDSQPQHF. The CDR3 DNA reads TGCGCCAGCAGCCAAGCCGGGCGGAGGGGGGACAGTCAGCCCCAGCATTTT.

The chain uses TRBV28 and TRBJ1-5; possibly TRBD1 for D (6 bases). There are 16 residues in the CDR3. Per germline, CDR1 MDHEN and CDR2 SYDVKM. V was cut by 7 bases and J by 11 bases, with 27 bases left in between. Here the CDR3 reads CASKSLNRVRAQTQHF. The CDR3 DNA reads as TGTGCCAGCAAATCACTGAACAGGGTCCGAGCCCAGACCCAGCATTTT.

V usage is TRBV5-6 and J usage is TRBJ1-2; TRBD1 is a possible D gene (6 bases). V shed 1 base and J shed 7 bases, with 11 bases lying between them. Per germline, CDR1 SGHDT and CDR2 YYEEEE. CDR3 length: 13 amino acids. The DNA of the CDR3 is TGTGCCAGCAGCTTGACGGGGGCAGGTGGCTACACCTTC. Protein sequence: CASSLTGAGGYTF.

The chain combines TRBV7-9 with TRBJ1-6; 12 bases match TRBD1. Germline V gene lookup returns CDR1 SEHNR and CDR2 FQNEAQ (reference sequence). The ends lost 3 bases at V and 10 bases at J; junction bases unmatched: 4. The CDR3 runs to 15 residues. The CDR3 reads CASSLGQGAESPLHF. The DNA of the CDR3 is TGTGCCAGCAGCTTGGGACAGGGGGCAGAATCACCCCTCCACTTT.

V is TRBV2 and J is TRBJ2-2; 13 nucleotides agree with TRBD2. Germline V gene data show CDR1 as SNHLY and CDR2 as FYNNEI. This CDR3 comprises 16 residues. V shed 7 bases and J 0 bases; nucleotides not matched to a gene: 2. CDR3 sequence (DNA): TGTGCCAGCAAGGGACTAGCGGGAACGAACACCGGGGAGCTGTTTTTT. It is translated as CASKGLAGTNTGELFF.

The V and J genes are TRBV5-1 and TRBJ1-1, with D unclear. Trimming cost V 7 bases and J 2 bases, with 12 bases left between them. CDR1 and CDR2 from the germline V gene are SGHRS and YFSETQ. This CDR3 has 13 amino acids. The CDR3 reads CASGVGSNTEAFF. For the CDR3, the DNA is TGCGCCAGCGGGGTCGGCAGCAACACTGAAGCTTTCTTT.

To note about this clone: This specimen includes other DNA sequences encoding the same CDR3. CDR3 bases: TGTGCCAGCAGCTTGGGGCTAGCGGGAGGGTACAATGAGCAGTTCTTC. This codes for CASSLGLAGGYNEQFF. This chain joins TRBV5-4 and TRBJ2-1; 12 positions agree with TRBD2. CDR3 length: 16 residues. Germline trimming cut 0 bases from V and 4 bases from J; bases unmatched to any gene: 2. CDR1 is SGHNT and CDR2 is YYREEE in the germline V gene (reference sequence).